This TCR beta chain was retrieved from a study of control samples from healthy donors and cancer patients. The CDR3 runs 16 residues. The V gene lost 2 bases and the J gene lost 0 bases, with 10 bases spanning the gap. From germline, CDR1 is SGHAT and CDR2 FQNNGV. The table came from immunoSEQ multiplex PCR; TCRdb's copy has only in-frame clones and leaves some out. The sample lists some 14,000 clones; roughly 80% were seen once. The sequence was collected from a female donor with lung cancer. The chain uses TRBV11-2 and TRBJ1-4; D remains ambiguous. The sample was formalin-fixed, paraffin-embedded tissue. CDR3 DNA: TGTGCCAGCAGCTTATCCGGGTTCGCAACTAATGAAAAACTGTTTTTT. Protein sequence: CASSLSGFATNEKLFF.